Shown below are 9 T cell receptor beta chains from a single sample sequenced in a study of blood T cell repertoires in COVID-19. Only in-frame clones appear in the TCRdb table, and some are missing; sequencing was by immunoSEQ multiplex PCR. This table has about 210,000 clones, 84% appearing once. Sequenced sample: peripheral blood. The source of these receptors is a woman aged 80 or over with COVID-19, enrolled during active disease.

The chain uses TRBV4-1 and TRBJ1-6; D is unresolved. V lost 1 base, J lost 10 bases, and 8 bases lay in between. In germline, CDR1 is MGHRA, CDR2 YSYEKL. This CDR3 region has 13 residues. Here the CDR3 DNA reads TGCGCCAGCAGCCAAGCTCCGGGATCACCCCTCCACTTT. It encodes CASSQAPGSPLHF.

This chain links TRBV18 with TRBJ1-1; 7 bases line up with TRBD1. J was trimmed by 4 bases and V by 3 bases; bases with no gene match: 5. From germline, CDR1 is KGHSH and CDR2 LQKENI. The CDR3 is 14 amino acids. The CDR3 DNA is TGTGCCAGCTCACCCGACAGGGTGATCACTGAAGCTTTCTTT. Translating it yields CASSPDRVITEAFF.

V and J are TRBV18 and TRBJ1-5, with a possible D match to TRBD1 (6 bases). CDR3 length: 16 amino acids. V lost 3 bases to trimming and J lost 0 bases, with 12 bases between them. Germline V gene sequence: CDR1 KGHSH, CDR2 LQKENI. The CDR3 sequence: CASSPVGGHSNQPQHF. CDR3 coding DNA: TGTGCCAGCTCACCCGTAGGGGGACATAGCAATCAGCCCCAGCATTTT.

The CDR3 DNA reads as TGTGCCAGCAGCCCGAAGAGGGATTCACCCCTCCACTTT. The encoded protein is CASSPKRDSPLHF. This sequence joins TRBV7-9 and TRBJ1-6, with D hard to call. The germline V gene encodes CDR1 SEHNR and CDR2 FQNEAQ (reference sequence). This CDR3 is built from 13 residues. Trimming stripped 5 bases from V and 8 bases from J, with 10 bases between.

The rearrangement uses TRBV21-1 and TRBJ1-2. TRBV21-1 is labeled a pseudogene. This CDR3 contains 15 residues. The CDR3: CASSKARATDYGYTF. Written as DNA, the CDR3 is TGTGCCAGCAGCAAAGCGCGTGCGACTGACTATGGCTACACCTTC.

The rearrangement joins TRBV11-3 to TRBJ2-1; 8 bases match TRBD2. V dropped 4 bases and J dropped 3; count of bases not matched to a gene: 5. CDR1 and CDR2 from the germline V gene are SGHNT and YENEEA. The CDR3 length is 15 residues. The CDR3 here is CASSSGGTSYNEQFF. In DNA form, the CDR3 reads TGTGCCAGCAGCTCGGGGGGGACTAGCTACAATGAGCAGTTCTTC.

The V and J genes are TRBV18 and TRBJ1-1; no firm D call. V lost 0 bases, J lost 3 bases, and 5 bases lay in between. Germline values: CDR1 KGHSH, CDR2 LQKENI. The CDR3 is 13 amino acids. CDR3 coding DNA: TGTGCCAGCTCACCACCGTCCTACACTGAAGCTTTCTTT. It codes for CASSPPSYTEAFF.

The table lists this clone with a few counts. The V call is TRBV19, the J call TRBJ2-2, with 8 bases that match TRBD2. The V gene's germline CDR1 is LNHDA and CDR2 SQIVND (reference sequence). The CDR3 is 15 amino acids. V was pared by 7 bases and J by 4 bases, with 8 bases of the junction left unmatched. In DNA, the CDR3 is TGTGCCAGTAATTCCGGGGGGGCGGGCACCGGGGAGCTGTTTTTT. Encoded protein: CASNSGGAGTGELFF.

The genes are TRBV20-1 and TRBJ2-3; tentatively, D is TRBD1 (6 bases). The germline CDR1 and CDR2 sequences are DFQATT and SNEGSKA (reference sequence). V was clipped by 6 bases and J by 8 bases, with 9 bases between them. The CDR3 has 10 residues. The CDR3 protein is CSASRGTQYF. Here the CDR3 DNA reads TGCAGTGCCTCCAGGGGTACGCAGTATTTT.